Listed below are T cell receptor beta chains from one sample, sequenced in a study of T cell responses to AZD1222 COVID-19 vaccine. Libraries were prepared by immunoSEQ multiplex PCR; TCRdb keeps only in-frame clonotypes and omits some of them. The sample gives tens of thousands of clones, less than 85% of which show up once; about 4.3% is in the top ten. The input for sequencing was peripheral blood, taken on day 0 of AZD1222 vaccination. The receptor source for this set is an adult in good health. CDR3s include the opening cysteine and the closing phenylalanine or tryptophan. The D gene is left open where the match is weak. Not every row has a clone size; where given, it reads once, few, many or a size class.

TRBJ1-1,TRBV5-5,.,.,13,CASSLWQNTEAFF,TGTGCCAGCAGCTTGTGGCAGAACACTGAAGCTTTCTTT
TRBJ2-7,TRBV19,TRBD1,.,14,CASSITGGDYEQYF,TGTGCCAGTAGTATCACAGGGGGCGATTACGAGCAGTACTTC
TRBJ1-5,TRBV20-1,.,.,15,CSASGGQGWNQPQHF,TGCAGTGCTAGTGGTGGGCAGGGGTGGAATCAGCCCCAGCATTTT
TRBJ1-3,TRBV3-1/TRBV3-2,.,.,15,CASSHMGQDGNTIYF,TGTGCCAGCAGCCACATGGGGCAGGATGGAAACACCATATATTTT
TRBJ1-1,TRBV10-3,TRBD1,.,13,CAIKDRPENEAFF,TGTGCCATCAAGGACAGGCCTGAGAATGAAGCTTTCTTT
TRBJ2-5,TRBV5-1,TRBD2,.,14,CASSLSGGGETQYF,TGCGCCAGCAGCTTGAGCGGGGGGGGAGAGACCCAGTACTTC
TRBJ1-3,TRBV7-9,.,.,11,CASTPRDAIYF,TGTGCCAGCACTCCAAGGGACGCCATATATTTT
TRBJ1-1,TRBV5-4,.,.,13,CASSLERHTEAFF,TGTGCCAGCAGCTTGGAGAGACACACTGAAGCTTTCTTT
TRBJ1-1,TRBV28,.,.,18,CASSVAGVGAYMNTEAFF,TGTGCCAGCAGTGTGGCAGGGGTCGGAGCTTACATGAACACTGAAGCTTTCTTT
TRBJ2-1,TRBV15,.,few,14,CATSRTRGNNEQFF,TGTGCCACCAGCCGGACAAGAGGAAACAATGAGCAGTTCTTC
TRBJ1-6,TRBV28,.,once,14,CASSLGSYNSPLHF,TGTGCCAGCAGTTTAGGGTCCTATAATTCACCCCTCCACTTT
TRBJ1-1,TRBV9,.,once,13,CASSAGTYTEAFF,TGTGCCAGCAGCGCAGGGACCTACACTGAAGCTTTCTTT
TRBJ1-3,TRBV10-3,.,.,14,CAISEASSGNTIYF,TGTGCCATCAGTGAGGCTAGCTCTGGAAACACCATATATTTT
TRBJ1-2,TRBV6-5,.,.,11,CASRRNYGYTF,TGTGCCAGCCGGCGAAACTATGGCTACACCTTC
TRBJ2-6,TRBV2,.,.,16,CASKARGSSGANVLTF,TGTGCCAGCAAAGCAAGGGGAAGCTCTGGGGCCAACGTCCTGACTTTC
TRBJ1-6,TRBV24-1,.,.,13,CATSRGQDSPLHF,TGTGCCACCTCCCGAGGCCAGGATTCACCCCTCCACTTT
TRBJ1-1,TRBV18,.,.,13,CASSPAANTEAFF,TGTGCCAGCTCACCTGCCGCCAACACTGAAGCTTTCTTT
TRBJ2-2,TRBV7-2,TRBD2,.,18,CASSLSRLAGGNTGELFF,TGTGCCAGCAGCTTAAGTCGACTAGCGGGGGGGAACACCGGGGAGCTGTTTTTT
TRBJ2-7,TRBV10-3,.,few,13,CAISEYQAYEQYF,TGTGCCATCAGTGAGTATCAGGCCTACGAGCAGTACTTC
TRBJ2-1,TRBV19,TRBD1,.,14,CASSPGQASIEQFF,TGTGCCAGTAGTCCGGGACAGGCCTCGATTGAGCAGTTCTTC
TRBJ2-3,TRBV2,.,.,16,CASSETRDSRTDTQYF,TGTGCCAGCAGTGAGACACGGGACTCTCGCACAGATACGCAGTATTTT
TRBJ2-2,TRBV9,TRBD2,.,16,CASSAPGGGERGELFF,TGTGCCAGCAGCGCCCCCGGGGGGGGCGAGAGGGGGGAGCTGTTTTTT
TRBJ2-1,TRBV18,.,.,15,CASSPAGNSYNEQFF,TGTGCCAGCTCACCTGCGGGCAACTCCTACAATGAGCAGTTCTTC
TRBJ1-1,TRBV7-2,.,.,14,CASSLVLGNTEAFF,TGTGCCAGCAGCTTAGTTCTCGGGAACACTGAAGCTTTCTTT